Below are 29 T cell receptor beta chains sequenced from a single sample in a study of blood T cell repertoires in COVID-19 (dated by TCRdb to the early 2020s). Receptors were amplified or captured by the immunoSEQ multiplex PCR assay. The table comes from immuneACCESS by way of TCRdb, which keeps in-frame sequences with V and J called. Part of the clones is missing from these tables; in studies checked, under half for an unresolved V gene and the rest for unknown reasons. The sample data list 150,000 to 200,000 clones, and 81% of these were observed just once. The ten largest clones add up to less than 15% of the sample. The sample was peripheral blood. The receptor set was obtained from a woman of 80 years or more with COVID-19, enrolled during active disease.

CDR3: CASSVQVNTEAFF. CDR3 sequence (DNA): TGTGCCAGTAGTGTCCAGGTGAACACTGAAGCTTTCTTT. The chain links TRBV19 to TRBJ1-1; D unclear. CDR3 length: 13 amino acids. Trimming left V 5 bases short and J 0 bases short, with 7 bases between. Germline V CDR1 and CDR2: LNHDA, SQIVND (reference sequence).

The V call is TRBV10-3, the J call TRBJ1-5, with 10 bases lining up with TRBD1. The CDR3 has 13 amino acids. Trimming at V came to 6 bases and at J to 5 bases, leaving 1 base not matched to a gene. Germline V CDR1 and CDR2: ENHRY, SYGVKD. The CDR3 DNA follows: TGTGCCATCAGAGGACAGGGGGATCAGCCCCAGCATTTT. Its translation is CAIRGQGDQPQHF.

The V gene is TRBV4-2, the J gene TRBJ2-7, with 8 bases identical to TRBD2. V lost 3 bases to trimming and J lost 3 bases; unmatched junction nucleotides: 7. This CDR3 spans 15 amino acids. Germline V gene lookup returns CDR1 LGHNA and CDR2 YNFKEQ. CDR3 sequence: CASSHTSGTLYEQYF. The CDR3 nucleotides are TGTGCCAGCAGCCACACTAGCGGTACCCTCTACGAGCAGTACTTC.

This chain uses TRBV10-3 with TRBJ1-2, with a weak D call TRBD1 (6 bases). Looked up from germline, CDR1 is ENHRY and CDR2 is SYGVKD. Deletions cut 0 bases from V and 6 bases from J, with 11 bases between. The CDR3 spans 14 residues. CDR3 loop: CAISESPGQHGYTF. The CDR3 DNA follows: TGTGCCATCAGTGAGTCGCCAGGACAGCATGGCTACACCTTC.

The chain recombines TRBV12-3 or TRBV12-4 with TRBJ2-3; D is perhaps TRBD2 (6 bases). This CDR3 comprises 13 residues. V dropped 5 bases and J dropped 8 bases, with 14 bases sitting between them. The CDR3 region has the DNA TGTGCCAGCAGTCGGGGGAGCGCAGGTACGCAGTATTTT. Protein sequence: CASSRGSAGTQYF.

This clone occurred once. J is TRBJ2-2 and V is TRBV5-6; no firm D call. Trimming left V 0 bases short and J 4 bases short, with 10 bases between. Germline V lookup: CDR1 SGHDT, CDR2 YYEEEE. CDR3 length: 15 amino acids. The CDR3 nucleotides read TGTGCCAGCAGCTTGGCGAGGTCACCCACCGGGGAGCTGTTTTTT. This sequence encodes CASSLARSPTGELFF.

The chain employs TRBV9 and TRBJ2-5, with D tentatively TRBD2 (5 bases). Germline lookup yields CDR1 SGDLS and CDR2 YYNGEE. With 0 bases removed from V and 4 bases from J, the gap between germline ends came to 16 bases. The CDR3 is made up of 16 amino acids. The CDR3: CASSVGRASLGETQYF. Written as DNA, the CDR3 is TGTGCCAGCAGCGTAGGGCGGGCTTCTTTGGGAGAGACCCAGTACTTC. Full variable domain (remainder filled in from reference TRBV9 and TRBJ2-5): DSGVTQTPKHLITATGQRVTLRCSPRSGDLSVYWYQQSLDQGLQFLIQYYNGEERAKGNILERFSAQQFPDLHSELNLSSLELGDSALYFCASSVGRASLGETQYFGPGTRLLVL.

The chain combines TRBV19 with TRBJ2-7; perhaps TRBD2 as D (7 bases). The germline V gene has CDR1 LNHDA and CDR2 SQIVND (reference sequence). Trimming removed 5 bases at V and 7 bases at J, with 18 bases between. The CDR3 length is 14 residues. The CDR3: CASSRDRPGGEQYF. In DNA, the CDR3 is TGTGCCAGTAGTCGAGACAGGCCCGGGGGGGAGCAGTACTTC.

The chain employs TRBV5-1 and TRBJ1-2; D unclear. Trimming took off 1 base at V and 4 bases at J, with 11 bases between the two ends. This CDR3 spans 14 amino acids. Germline V gives CDR1 SGHRS, CDR2 YFSETQ. The CDR3 reads CASSLNAAAYGYTF. CDR3 nucleotide sequence: TGCGCCAGCAGCTTGAATGCGGCAGCCTATGGCTACACCTTC.

This rearrangement joins TRBV11-3 to TRBJ2-1, with TRBD2 identical over 8 bases. Germline CDR1 and CDR2: SGHNT and YENEEA. V trimming: 0 bases; J trimming: 3 bases; junction bases outside the gene matches: 4. This CDR3 has 16 residues. This CDR3 is CASSLESSGFYNEQFF. Written as DNA, the CDR3 is TGTGCCAGCAGCTTAGAGTCTAGCGGGTTCTACAATGAGCAGTTCTTC.

The rearrangement joins TRBV6-1 to TRBJ2-4, with TRBD2 identical over 14 bases. The ends lost 4 bases at V and 4 bases at J; junction bases unmatched: 6. The CDR3 extends over 17 amino acids. The germline V gene encodes CDR1 MNHNS and CDR2 SASEGT. CDR3 loop: CASSGGLAGEVKNIQYF. CDR3 coding DNA: TGTGCCAGCAGTGGGGGACTAGCGGGAGAAGTGAAAAACATTCAGTACTTC.

J is TRBJ1-2 and V is TRBV3-1 (or the pseudogene TRBV3-2); tentative D call: TRBD1 (6 bases). The CDR3 totals 14 residues. Trimming cost V 5 bases and J 2 bases, with 12 bases left between them. Germline CDR1 and CDR2: LGHDT and YNNKEL (reference sequence). In DNA form, the CDR3 reads TGTGCCAGCAGCTATGCAGGGGCAAACTATGGCTACACCTTC. It is translated as CASSYAGANYGYTF.

V and J are TRBV7-2 and TRBJ2-3; 10 bases agree with TRBD2. CDR3 size: 15 residues. Trimming at V came to 4 bases and at J to 4 bases, leaving 5 bases not matched to a gene. Germline CDR1 and CDR2: SGHTA and FQGNSA. CDR3 DNA sequence: TGTGCCAGCAGCTCCTCTAGCGGGAGACCAGATACGCAGTATTTT. Protein sequence: CASSSSSGRPDTQYF. Variable domain in full (rest from reference TRBV7-2 and TRBJ2-3): GAGVSQSPSNKVTEKGKDVELRCDPISGHTALYWYRQSLGQGLEFLIYFQGNSAPDKSGLPSDRFSAERTGGSVSTLTIQRTQQEDSAVYLCASSSSSGRPDTQYFGPGTRLTVL.

The rearrangement uses TRBV7-8 and TRBJ1-1; D unresolved. V was trimmed by 2 bases and J by 1 base, leaving 11 bases between them. The CDR3 extends over 15 amino acids. The germline V gene encodes CDR1 SGHVS and CDR2 FQNEAQ. DNA of the CDR3: TGTGCCAGCAGCTTATCTATTATTTCGAACACTGAAGCTTTCTTT. Its translation is CASSLSIISNTEAFF.

The genes are TRBV2 and TRBJ1-1; tentatively, D is TRBD1 (6 bases). Germline V gene data show CDR1 as SNHLY and CDR2 as FYNNEI. Trimming cost V 6 bases and J 6 bases, with 14 bases left between them. The CDR3 runs to 13 residues. CDR3 bases: TGTGCCAGCAGGGTGACAGGTTTGGCTGAAGCTTTCTTT. This sequence encodes CASRVTGLAEAFF.

The J gene is TRBJ1-1, the V gene TRBV28; D not certain. The germline gives CDR1 MDHEN, CDR2 SYDVKM. The CDR3 has 14 amino acids. With 5 bases removed from V and 0 bases from J, the gap between germline ends came to 10 bases. The CDR3 reads CASSPGILNTEAFF. CDR3 nucleotide sequence: TGTGCCAGCAGTCCGGGGATCTTGAACACTGAAGCTTTCTTT.

The CDR3 region has the DNA TGTGCCCTCAGGGGCAGGAGCTCCTACGAGCAGTACTTC. Amino acids: CALRGRSSYEQYF. The chain combines TRBV9 with TRBJ2-7, with a tentative D call TRBD1 (6 bases). The CDR3 sequence is 13 residues long. Deletions cut 10 bases from V and 0 bases from J, with 14 bases between. Germline-derived CDR1 and CDR2 are SGDLS and YYNGEE.

The J gene is TRBJ2-5, the V gene TRBV10-3; 7 bases are shared with TRBD2. The germline V gene encodes CDR1 ENHRY and CDR2 SYGVKD. The CDR3 spans 15 residues. V shed 0 bases, J shed 4 bases, and the junction held 5 bases outside the gene matches. CDR3 bases: TGTGCCATCAGTGAGTCCGGGGGGTTGGCAGAGACCCAGTACTTC. Amino acids: CAISESGGLAETQYF.

This chain connects TRBV4-1 to TRBJ1-2, with 7 positions matching TRBD1. This CDR3 has 13 amino acids. From germline, CDR1 is MGHRA and CDR2 YSYEKL. Trimming took 1 base from V and 8 from J; bases not matched to a gene: 4. The CDR3 here is CASSQGQGGGYTF. The CDR3 DNA reads as TGCGCCAGCAGCCAAGGACAGGGTGGGGGCTACACCTTC.

CDR3 loop: CASSEGVGQGLQPQHF. The CDR3 coding sequence is TGTGCCAGCAGTGAAGGTGTGGGACAGGGTTTGCAGCCCCAGCATTTT. The J gene is TRBJ1-5, the V gene TRBV6-1, with 9 nucleotides matching TRBD1. Germline V gene data show CDR1 as MNHNS and CDR2 as SASEGT. The ends lost 1 base at V and 7 bases at J; junction bases unmatched: 8. This CDR3 is built from 16 residues.

This chain connects TRBV9 to TRBJ1-2; a weak D match, TRBD1 (6 bases). Germline CDR1 SGDLS, CDR2 YYNGEE. Trimming removed 3 bases at V and 8 bases at J, with 11 bases between. The CDR3 totals 12 residues. The chain's CDR3 is CASSGSRGGYTF. The CDR3 DNA sequence: TGTGCCAGCAGCGGCTCCAGGGGCGGCTACACCTTC.

This chain links TRBV19 with TRBJ1-5, with 7 bases identical to TRBD1. CDR1 is LNHDA, CDR2 SQIVND, per germline (reference sequence). V dropped 3 bases and J dropped 0; count of bases not matched to a gene: 5. The CDR3 loop spans 16 amino acids. The CDR3 nucleotides read TGTGCCAGTAGTATCGAGGGGGCAAATAGCAATCAGCCCCAGCATTTT. Translating it yields CASSIEGANSNQPQHF.

This clone was recorded only once. This chain uses TRBV11-3 with TRBJ2-3, with 7 bases that match TRBD2. The CDR3 is 18 residues long. V shed 5 bases, J shed 1 base, and the junction held 15 bases outside the gene matches. Germline V gene data show CDR1 as SGHNT and CDR2 as YENEEA. The chain's CDR3 is CASSQWEFFSGGTDTQYF. In nucleotides, the CDR3 is TGTGCCAGCAGCCAATGGGAATTTTTCAGCGGGGGCACAGATACGCAGTATTTT.

This chain links TRBV15 with TRBJ1-2, with TRBD1 matching over 7 bases. The CDR3 is 17 amino acids. CDR1 LNHNV and CDR2 YYDKDF come from the germline V gene (reference sequence). The J segment lost 7 bases and the V segment lost 3 bases, leaving 17 bases of the junction unmatched. CDR3 residues: CATSSLFTPGTESGYTF. CDR3 nucleotide sequence: TGTGCCACCAGCAGCTTATTTACACCCGGGACAGAGAGTGGCTACACCTTC.

The chain joins TRBV5-6 to TRBJ1-3, with 7 bases identical to TRBD1. This CDR3 is built from 16 residues. CDR1 and CDR2 (germline): SGHDT, YYEEEE. The V segment lost 1 base and the J segment 0 bases; nucleotides outside the gene matches: 4. The CDR3 region has the DNA TGTGCCAGCAGCTTGTATAAGGGGGCCTCTGGAAACACCATATATTTT. Its protein is CASSLYKGASGNTIYF.

The chain uses TRBV28 and TRBJ2-1, with TRBD2 matching 13 bases. CDR1 is MDHEN, CDR2 SYDVKM, per germline. The ends lost 0 bases at V and 14 bases at J; junction bases unmatched: 1. The CDR3 is 13 residues long. The CDR3 reads CASSLWTSGGKFF. The CDR3 nucleotides are TGTGCCAGCAGTTTATGGACTAGCGGGGGGAAGTTCTTC.

This rearrangement joins TRBV6-5 to TRBJ2-7; the D gene is possibly TRBD1 (5 bases). V shed 6 bases and J shed 0 bases, with 15 bases lying between them. CDR1 and CDR2 from the germline V gene are MNHEY and SVGAGI. This CDR3 has 15 amino acids. The CDR3 DNA reads TGTGCCAGCAGCCCCCTAAGGGGCCTCTCCTACGAGCAGTACTTC. This encodes CASSPLRGLSYEQYF.

V and J are TRBV4-2 and TRBJ2-3; TRBD2 matches 10 bases. Germline trimming cut 6 bases from V and 7 bases from J; bases unmatched to any gene: 10. The germline gives CDR1 LGHNA, CDR2 YNFKEQ. The CDR3 extends over 15 amino acids. The CDR3 DNA follows: TGTGCCAGCAGGGATCTAGCGGGGGATGCGAATACGCAGTATTTT. Its protein product is CASRDLAGDANTQYF.

V and J are TRBV28 and TRBJ2-1; 9 nucleotides match TRBD2. Germline V gene sequence: CDR1 MDHEN, CDR2 SYDVKM. V lost 2 bases to trimming and J lost 15 bases; unmatched junction nucleotides: 11. This CDR3 comprises 14 residues. CDR3 sequence (DNA): TGTGCCAGCAGTTTACTAGCGGGATCAAACCTGAGGTTCTTC. This codes for CASSLLAGSNLRFF.